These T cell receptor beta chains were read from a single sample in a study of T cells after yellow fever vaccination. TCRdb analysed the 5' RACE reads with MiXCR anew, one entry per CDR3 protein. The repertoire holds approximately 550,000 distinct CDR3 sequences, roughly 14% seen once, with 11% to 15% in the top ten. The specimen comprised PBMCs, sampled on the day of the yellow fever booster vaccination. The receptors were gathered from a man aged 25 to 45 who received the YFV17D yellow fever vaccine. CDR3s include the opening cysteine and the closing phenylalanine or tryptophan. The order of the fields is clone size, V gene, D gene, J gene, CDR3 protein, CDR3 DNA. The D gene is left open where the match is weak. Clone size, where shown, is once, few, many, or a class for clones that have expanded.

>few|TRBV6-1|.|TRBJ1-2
CASSRDPTYGYTF
TGTGCCAGCAGCCGGGACCCCACCTATGGCTACACCTTC
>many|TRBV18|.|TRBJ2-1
CASSAYETSSHNEQFF
TGTGCCAGCTCCGCTTATGAGACTAGTTCTCATAATGAGCAGTTCTTC
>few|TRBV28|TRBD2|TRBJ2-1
CASSFSLADNNEQFF
TGTGCCAGCAGTTTTTCACTAGCGGACAACAATGAGCAGTTCTTC
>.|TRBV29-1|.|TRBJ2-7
CSATRYSLDEQYF
TGCAGCGCCACGAGGTACTCGCTCGACGAGCAGTACTTC
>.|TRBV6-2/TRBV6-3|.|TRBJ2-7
CASTSLREQYF
TGTGCCAGCACCTCACTACGCGAGCAGTACTTC
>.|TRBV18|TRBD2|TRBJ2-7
CASSPGTSTYEQYF
TGTGCCAGCTCACCCGGGACTAGCACCTACGAGCAGTACTTC
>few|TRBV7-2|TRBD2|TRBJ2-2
CASSPEPGGTVGELFF
TGTGCCAGCAGCCCCGAACCGGGGGGGACTGTCGGGGAGCTGTTTTTT
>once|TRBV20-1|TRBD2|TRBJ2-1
CSGRPGTSRNNEQFF
TGCAGTGGACGGCCCGGGACTAGCAGAAACAATGAGCAGTTCTTC
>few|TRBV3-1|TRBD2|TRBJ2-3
CASSPKAGGADTQYF
TGTGCCAGCAGCCCCAAAGCGGGAGGTGCAGATACGCAGTATTTT
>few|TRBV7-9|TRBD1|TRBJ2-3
CASSPRQGRTDTQYF
TGTGCCAGCAGCCCAAGACAGGGGCGCACAGATACGCAGTATTTT
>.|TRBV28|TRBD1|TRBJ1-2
CASSLQGAGYGYTF
TGTGCCAGCAGTTTACAGGGGGCTGGCTATGGCTACACCTTC
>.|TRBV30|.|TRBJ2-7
CAWSGTDPYEQYF
TGTGCCTGGAGTGGGACAGACCCCTACGAGCAGTACTTC
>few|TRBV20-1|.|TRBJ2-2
CSARFEAGELFF
TGCAGTGCTAGGTTCGAGGCCGGGGAGCTGTTTTTT
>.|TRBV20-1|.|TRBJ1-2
CSARGQETLDGYTF
TGCAGTGCTAGAGGCCAGGAGACCCTTGATGGCTACACCTTC
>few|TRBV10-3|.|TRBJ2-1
CAIGDQRLVYNEQFF
TGTGCCATCGGAGATCAGAGACTAGTATACAATGAGCAGTTCTTC
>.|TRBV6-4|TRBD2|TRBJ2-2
CASTLSPGISGASFGELFF
TGTGCCAGCACCCTATCCCCGGGTATCAGCGGGGCATCCTTCGGGGAGCTGTTTTTT
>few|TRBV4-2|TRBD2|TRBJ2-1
CASSQGTSGFNNEQFF
TGTGCCAGCAGCCAAGGAACTAGCGGGTTCAACAATGAGCAGTTCTTC